This entry lists 22 T cell receptor beta chains sequenced from one sample in a study of control samples from healthy donors and cancer patients. The repertoire was sequenced with immunoSEQ multiplex PCR; TCRdb's copy has only in-frame clones and lacks some. The sample yields fewer than 15,000 clones, 77% seen once. The sequenced sample consisted of formalin-fixed, paraffin-embedded tissue. The receptors stem from a female donor with lung cancer.

V and J are TRBV7-2 and TRBJ2-7; 10 nucleotides align to TRBD1. This CDR3 comprises 15 residues. V shed 5 bases and J 7 bases; nucleotides not matched to a gene: 11. In germline, CDR1 is SGHTA, CDR2 FQGNSA. CDR3: CASSPRDRGIGEQYF. CDR3 nucleotides: TGTGCCAGCAGCCCCCGGGACAGGGGTATTGGGGAGCAGTACTTC.

The J gene is TRBJ1-2, the V gene TRBV6-6; D might be TRBD1 (6 bases). The V end lost 6 bases, the J end lost 6 bases, and 14 bases lay between the germline ends. Germline V gives CDR1 MNHNY, CDR2 SVGAGI (reference sequence). CDR3 length: 13 residues. This CDR3 reads CASSQSTGNGYTF. CDR3 bases: TGTGCCAGCAGCCAATCTACAGGGAATGGCTACACCTTC.

The chain uses TRBV20-1 and TRBJ1-4; D call uncertain. Germline assignment: CDR1 DFQATT and CDR2 SNEGSKA (reference sequence). Trimming shortened V by 6 bases and J by 8 bases, and 7 bases separated the two germline ends. The CDR3 is 10 amino acids. CDR3 amino acids: CSALEEKLFF. CDR3 sequence (DNA): TGCAGTGCCCTAGAAGAAAAACTGTTTTTT.

This chain links TRBV15 with TRBJ1-6; the D gene is possibly TRBD1 (5 bases). The V gene's germline CDR1 is LNHNV and CDR2 YYDKDF (reference sequence). Trimming stripped 1 base from V and 4 bases from J, with 11 bases between. This CDR3 is built from 16 residues. CDR3 protein: CATSRARDGYNSPLHF. The CDR3 nucleotides are TGTGCCACCAGCAGAGCCCGGGACGGATATAATTCACCCCTCCACTTT.

The V call is TRBV5-6, the J call TRBJ2-3; D unclear. Trimming removed 1 base from V and 0 bases from J, with 12 bases in between. The CDR3 has 16 residues. Germline V CDR1 and CDR2: SGHDT, YYEEEE. CDR3 in amino acids: CASSLRVNPSTDTQYF. As DNA, the CDR3 is TGTGCCAGCAGCTTGCGAGTCAATCCTAGCACAGATACGCAGTATTTT. Full variable domain (remainder filled in from reference TRBV5-6 and TRBJ2-3): DAGVTQSPTHLIKTRGQQVTLRCSPKSGHDTVSWYQQALGQGPQFIFQYYEEEERQRGNFPDRFSGHQFPNYSSELNVNALLLGDSALYLCASSLRVNPSTDTQYFGPGTRLTVL.

The chain employs TRBV27 and TRBJ2-1; TRBD2 is a possible D gene (6 bases). The CDR3 extends over 14 amino acids. Looked up from germline, CDR1 is MNHEY and CDR2 is SMNVEV (reference sequence). The V gene lost 8 bases and the J gene lost 7 bases, with 18 bases spanning the gap. In nucleotides, the CDR3 is TGTGCCAGCGCGGGGTTGGGGCCCCAGAATGAGCAGTTCTTC. It encodes CASAGLGPQNEQFF.

This chain connects TRBV19 to TRBJ1-2; no definite D call. V was shortened by 6 bases and J by 4 bases, with 12 bases between the two germline ends. The germline V gene encodes CDR1 LNHDA and CDR2 SQIVND (reference sequence). The CDR3 length is 13 residues. Here the CDR3 DNA reads TGTGCCAGTAGCCCGGATCCTATCTATGGCTACACCTTC. Protein product: CASSPDPIYGYTF.

There are a few counts of this clone. The chain couples TRBV19 to TRBJ2-7; D is perhaps TRBD2 (6 bases). CDR3 size: 14 residues. V dropped 0 bases and J dropped 5 bases, with 11 bases sitting between them. The germline CDR1 and CDR2 sequences are LNHDA and SQIVND (reference sequence). The CDR3: CASSIDPWEDEQYF. The CDR3 DNA follows: TGTGCCAGTAGTATAGATCCCTGGGAGGACGAGCAGTACTTC.

The rearrangement joins TRBV19 to TRBJ2-3; the match to TRBD1 covers 9 bases. Germline values: CDR1 LNHDA, CDR2 SQIVND (reference sequence). The CDR3 length is 16 residues. V was clipped by 5 bases and J by 4 bases; unmatched bases: 10. The CDR3 DNA reads TGTGCCAGTAGTGTTTTACAGGGGGCGGGCGCAGATACGCAGTATTTT. Translation gives CASSVLQGAGADTQYF.

CDR3 region: CASSVGGMRKNEQFF. Written as DNA, the CDR3 is TGTGCCAGCAGTGTCGGAGGTATGCGTAAAAATGAGCAGTTCTTC. The V gene is TRBV28, the J gene TRBJ2-1; a weak D match, TRBD2 (5 bases). Per the germline V gene, CDR1 is MDHEN and CDR2 is SYDVKM. This CDR3 has 15 residues. Trimming took 5 bases from V and 7 from J, leaving 18 bases between them.

The table lists this clone with a count of one. This rearrangement joins TRBV7-2 to TRBJ2-2; D ambiguous. Germline V gene data show CDR1 as SGHTA and CDR2 as FQGNSA. V lost 3 bases, J lost 10 bases, and 12 bases lay in between. This CDR3 comprises 13 residues. In DNA form, the CDR3 reads TGTGCCAGCAGCTTGGGGTACTCCGAGGAGCTGTTTTTT. This codes for CASSLGYSEELFF.

This chain connects TRBV7-9 to TRBJ2-7, with D unclear. The germline CDR1 and CDR2 sequences are SEHNR and FQNEAQ (reference sequence). V lost 7 bases and J 5 bases, leaving 15 bases between the germline ends. This CDR3 comprises 13 residues. This CDR3 is CASTLAGSDEQYF. CDR3 nucleotide sequence: TGTGCCAGCACCCTGGCAGGTTCCGACGAGCAGTACTTC.

The J gene is TRBJ1-1, the V gene TRBV2, with 8 bases aligning to TRBD1. J gave up 4 bases and V 6 bases, and 13 bases lay outside the gene matches. The CDR3 has 16 residues. Germline values: CDR1 SNHLY, CDR2 FYNNEI. CDR3 protein: CASSHGTGASGTEAFF. For the CDR3, the DNA is TGTGCCAGCAGCCATGGGACAGGCGCCTCAGGCACTGAAGCTTTCTTT.

The chain combines TRBV18 with TRBJ1-1, with no clear D. There are 15 residues in the CDR3. The germline V gene has CDR1 KGHSH and CDR2 LQKENI. V was shortened by 4 bases and J by 5 bases, with 17 bases between the two germline ends. The CDR3 loop is CASSQIVDTVTEAFF. The CDR3, as DNA: TGTGCCAGCTCACAAATTGTGGATACGGTAACTGAAGCTTTCTTT.

This chain joins TRBV5-1 and TRBJ2-3; D not certain. Germline values: CDR1 SGHRS, CDR2 YFSETQ. V lost 4 bases and J 11 bases, leaving 26 bases between the germline ends. CDR3 length: 16 amino acids. CDR3 sequence reads: CASSPSSGGPRKEQYF. In nucleotides, the CDR3 is TGCGCCAGCAGCCCGTCCTCGGGTGGGCCGAGGAAGGAGCAGTATTTT.

This chain uses TRBV15 with TRBJ1-5; D remains ambiguous. The V gene lost 3 bases and the J gene lost 5 bases, with 8 bases spanning the gap. This CDR3 region has 13 residues. The germline V gene has CDR1 LNHNV and CDR2 YYDKDF (reference sequence). The CDR3 protein is CATSSFRDQPQHF. For the CDR3, the DNA is TGTGCCACCAGCAGTTTCCGTGATCAGCCCCAGCATTTT.

This chain uses TRBV2 with TRBJ1-5; 8 bases agree with TRBD1. In germline, CDR1 is SNHLY, CDR2 FYNNEI. Trimming at V came to 7 bases and at J to 4 bases, leaving 9 bases not matched to a gene. This CDR3 comprises 15 residues. CDR3 nucleotide sequence: TGTGCCAGCACCGCCGGACAGGGTAAAAATCAGCCCCAGCATTTT. Protein product: CASTAGQGKNQPQHF.

V gene TRBV3-1 (or the pseudogene TRBV3-2) combines with J gene TRBJ2-3, with D possibly being TRBD1 (6 bases). Trimming took off 4 bases at V and 7 bases at J, with 9 bases between the two ends. The CDR3 covers 12 residues. The V gene's germline CDR1 is LGHDT and CDR2 YNNKEL (reference sequence). CDR3 protein: CASSPDRYTQYF. DNA for the CDR3: TGTGCCAGCAGCCCCGACAGGTATACGCAGTATTTT.

The chain combines TRBV4-3 with TRBJ1-1, with TRBD1 identical over 8 bases. J lost 10 bases, V lost 0 bases, and 4 bases had no gene match. This CDR3 has 13 residues. The germline CDR1 and CDR2 sequences are LGHNA and YSLEER. The CDR3 here is CASSQDEDRVAFF. The CDR3 bases are TGCGCCAGCAGCCAAGATGAGGACAGGGTAGCTTTCTTT.

This clone is a singleton in its sample. The chain links TRBV24-1 to TRBJ2-5; D unclear. The CDR3 sequence is 13 residues long. The germline V and J ends were trimmed by 3 bases and 3 bases, with 7 bases remaining between them. Germline V gene sequence: CDR1 KGHDR, CDR2 SFDVKD. The DNA for the CDR3 is TGTGCCACCAGTGATGAAGGGAAAGAGACCCAGTACTTC. Translated, it gives CATSDEGKETQYF.

The V gene is TRBV7-2, the J gene TRBJ2-7; TRBD1 matches at 7 bases. The CDR3 is made up of 15 amino acids. Trimming at V came to 1 base and at J to 8 bases, leaving 11 bases not matched to a gene. Germline values: CDR1 SGHTA, CDR2 FQGNSA. CDR3 region: CASSLEARGIVQQYF. The CDR3 nucleotides are TGTGCCAGCAGCTTAGAAGCCAGGGGGATCGTGCAGCAGTACTTC. The variable domain in full, completed from reference TRBV7-2 and TRBJ2-7, reads GAGVSQSPSNKVTEKGKDVELRCDPISGHTALYWYRQSLGQGLEFLIYFQGNSAPDKSGLPSDRFSAERTGGSVSTLTIQRTQQEDSAVYLCASSLEARGIVQQYFGPGTRLTVT.

Relative to its sample, this clone is medium-sized. The chain is built from TRBV18 and TRBJ1-4; D might be TRBD1 (5 bases). The CDR3 covers 17 residues. V was cut by 5 bases and J by 6 bases, with 22 bases left in between. Germline loops: CDR1 KGHSH, CDR2 LQKENI. CDR3 loop: CASSGGRAISPHEKLFF. DNA for the CDR3: TGTGCCAGCTCAGGTGGCAGGGCGATTTCACCTCATGAAAAACTGTTTTTT. The full variable domain, rest sourced from reference TRBV18 and TRBJ1-4, is NAGVMQNPRHLVRRRGQEARLRCSPMKGHSHVYWYRQLPEEGLKFMVYLQKENIIDESGMPKERFSAEFPKEGPSILRIQQVVRGDSAAYFCASSGGRAISPHEKLFFGSGTQLSVL.